This T cell receptor (beta chain) was sequenced in a study of blood T cells in healthy people across ages. Study-level points and caveats: When set beside aged donors, long-lived donors presented more naive CD4+ cells and higher diversity.

The CDR3 is 14 amino acids. The V and J ends lost 0 bases and 4 bases respectively, with 8 bases between them. Germline V CDR1 and CDR2: SGHNT, YYREEE (reference sequence). It was with a sample-barcoded 5' primer and a J-beta primer mix that a second PCR of roughly 7 to 12 cycles was run. One entry per CDR3 protein, called by TCRdb with MiXCR from the 5' RACE reads. This table holds about 1,500,000 distinct CDR3 sequences, 35% to 45% found once. Notes on this clonotype: Its matching antigen is unknown.

Input material: blood. The rearrangement links TRBV5-4 to TRBJ2-1; D call uncertain. This TCR derives from a woman under 30 in good health. DNA of the CDR3: TGTGCCAGCAGCTTGGATAGTGCATACAATGAGCAGTTCTTC. Amino acids: CASSLDSAYNEQFF.